Detailed here is one TCR beta chain. Its antigen is unidentified. Regarding treatment: 19 received Ad26.COV2.S at low or high dose, single or two shots; about five received placebo; per-sample allocation not given. At day 63 after the first vaccine or placebo injection, samples were drawn. The germline CDR1 and CDR2 sequences are SGHNT and YENEEA. The CDR3 is 14 amino acids. V was pared by 0 bases and J by 4 bases, with 1 base of the junction left unmatched. This specimen belongs to a study of Ad26.COV2.S vaccination and SARS-CoV-2 variants. Findings of the study overall: Vaccine recipients showed a spike-specific TCR breadth that was higher than in placebo recipients. Analyses of TCR breadth and depth may have underestimated total T cell responses.

Profiled with immunoSEQ multiplex PCR; TCRdb holds only in-frame clones, not every one. The data contain some 250,000 clones, 85% to 90% of them seen just once; the ten biggest clones take up about 10%. This TCR was recovered from a person between 18 and 59 years old who received the Ad26.COV2.S COVID-19 vaccine or a placebo. The sample consisted of peripheral blood, taken in a trial of Ad26.COV2.S vaccine versus placebo. The rearrangement joins TRBV11-3 to TRBJ1-2; 8 positions match TRBD1. CDR3 residues: CASSLDGTGYGYTF. The CDR3 DNA follows: TGTGCCAGCAGCTTAGATGGGACAGGCTATGGCTACACCTTC.